This is a list of T cell receptor beta chains from one sample in a study of control samples from healthy donors and cancer patients. Assay used: immunoSEQ multiplex PCR; TCRdb lists only in-frame clones, some missing. The table has roughly 150,000 clones, 70% to 90% seen once. Material for sequencing was blood. The receptors were sampled from a man aged 18 to 35 in good health. CDR3s include the opening cysteine and the closing phenylalanine or tryptophan. The D gene is left open where the match is weak. Expanded clones are given a class, and other clones once, few, many or no size at all.

CDR3aa: CASSYALDTQYF; CDR3nt: TGTGCCAGCAGTTACGCGTTAGATACGCAGTATTTT; abundance: -; len: 12; d_gene: -; v_gene: TRBV6-2/TRBV6-3; j_gene: TRBJ2-3
CDR3aa: CASRPPGQLYEQYF; CDR3nt: TGTGCCAGCCGCCCCCCGGGGCAGCTCTACGAGCAGTACTTC; abundance: -; len: 14; d_gene: -; v_gene: TRBV6-5; j_gene: TRBJ2-7
CDR3aa: CASSQEGVANEKLFF; CDR3nt: TGCGCCAGCAGCCAAGAAGGGGTGGCTAATGAAAAACTGTTTTTT; abundance: -; len: 15; d_gene: -; v_gene: TRBV4-3; j_gene: TRBJ1-4
CDR3aa: CSVTRGRQETQYF; CDR3nt: TGCAGCGTGACCAGGGGACGCCAAGAGACCCAGTACTTC; abundance: -; len: 13; d_gene: -; v_gene: TRBV29-1; j_gene: TRBJ2-5
CDR3aa: CATSRAYGGSGNTIYF; CDR3nt: TGTGCCACCAGCAGAGCATATGGGGGGTCCGGAAACACCATATATTTT; abundance: -; len: 16; d_gene: -; v_gene: TRBV15; j_gene: TRBJ1-3
CDR3aa: CATSRDSSGTEAFF; CDR3nt: TGTGCCACCAGTAGAGACAGTAGCGGGACTGAAGCTTTCTTT; abundance: -; len: 14; d_gene: -; v_gene: TRBV15; j_gene: TRBJ1-1
CDR3aa: CASSLDKEQYF; CDR3nt: TGTGCCAGCAGCTTGGATAAGGAGCAGTACTTC; abundance: -; len: 11; d_gene: -; v_gene: TRBV7-9; j_gene: TRBJ2-7
CDR3aa: CASSSDRGQNQPQHF; CDR3nt: TGTGCCAGCAGTTCGGACAGGGGGCAAAATCAGCCCCAGCATTTT; abundance: -; len: 15; d_gene: TRBD1; v_gene: TRBV6-5; j_gene: TRBJ1-5
CDR3aa: CASSPSQTYDGYTF; CDR3nt: TGTGCCAGCTCACCGTCGCAGACATATGATGGCTACACCTTC; abundance: -; len: 14; d_gene: -; v_gene: TRBV18; j_gene: TRBJ1-2
CDR3aa: CASSLFEGRGNEQFF; CDR3nt: TGTGCCAGCAGTTTATTCGAGGGGAGGGGCAATGAGCAGTTCTTC; abundance: -; len: 15; d_gene: TRBD2; v_gene: TRBV27; j_gene: TRBJ2-1
CDR3aa: CASSQGPGKETQYF; CDR3nt: TGCGCCAGCAGCCAAGGCCCAGGGAAAGAGACCCAGTACTTC; abundance: -; len: 14; d_gene: -; v_gene: TRBV4-1; j_gene: TRBJ2-5
CDR3aa: CASRRDLAEAFF; CDR3nt: TGTGCCAGCAGACGGGATTTGGCTGAAGCTTTCTTT; abundance: -; len: 12; d_gene: -; v_gene: TRBV6-5; j_gene: TRBJ1-1
CDR3aa: CASSPKHASGGPRGQFF; CDR3nt: TGTGCCAGCAGCCCGAAACATGCTAGCGGGGGCCCCAGGGGGCAGTTCTTC; abundance: -; len: 17; d_gene: TRBD2; v_gene: TRBV4-2; j_gene: TRBJ2-1
CDR3aa: CASSLNRHYGYTF; CDR3nt: TGTGCCAGCAGCCTCAACCGACACTATGGCTACACCTTC; abundance: -; len: 13; d_gene: -; v_gene: TRBV3-1/TRBV3-2; j_gene: TRBJ1-2
CDR3aa: CASSPSGSGNTIYF; CDR3nt: TGTGCCAGCTCACCGTCAGGGTCTGGAAACACCATATATTTT; abundance: once; len: 14; d_gene: -; v_gene: TRBV18; j_gene: TRBJ1-3
CDR3aa: CATSDHDRGRHYGGYTF; CDR3nt: TGTGCCACCAGTGATCACGACAGGGGGCGCCACTACGGCGGCTACACCTTC; abundance: -; len: 17; d_gene: TRBD1; v_gene: TRBV24-1; j_gene: TRBJ1-2